One sample yielded the 15 T cell receptor beta chains listed below, sequenced in a study of chemoradiotherapy in HPV16-positive cancers. Measured with immunoSEQ multiplex PCR; TCRdb has only the in-frame clones, and not every one. This sample has 6,500 to 9,000 clones, with roughly four fifths found just once. This material consisted of tumor tissue, taken from a patient who underwent chemoradiotherapy. The receptors were gathered from a human donor with HPV-associated anogenital cancer.

The rearrangement uses TRBV19 and TRBJ2-2; TRBD1 aligns across 10 bases. Germline CDR1 reads LNHDA; CDR2 reads SQIVND (reference sequence). V dropped 7 bases and J dropped 0; count of bases not matched to a gene: 8. The CDR3 contains 17 residues. Here the CDR3 reads CASKDRQGAANTGELFF. DNA of the CDR3: TGTGCCAGTAAGGATCGACAGGGGGCCGCGAACACCGGGGAGCTGTTTTTT.

The gene calls are TRBV19 and TRBJ2-5; 11 bases line up with TRBD2. Germline assignment: CDR1 LNHDA and CDR2 SQIVND (reference sequence). With 4 bases clipped from V and 6 bases from J, the junction kept 19 bases outside the gene matches. The CDR3 has 19 amino acids. CDR3 sequence reads: CASSRVGLASGGLLKTQYF. The CDR3 nucleotides read TGTGCCAGTAGTAGAGTGGGCCTTGCTAGCGGGGGGCTTCTAAAGACCCAGTACTTC.

This sequence joins TRBV6-5 and TRBJ1-3; D uncertain. Germline loops: CDR1 MNHEY, CDR2 SVGAGI. V gave up 0 bases and J gave up 1 base, with 7 bases separating them. The CDR3 runs to 15 residues. CDR3 coding DNA: TGTGCCAGCAGTTACTCGGAAGGGTCTGGAAACACCATATATTTT. It encodes CASSYSEGSGNTIYF.

Here the CDR3 DNA reads TGCAGCGTCGCCCACCTGAACACTGAAGCTTTCTTT. As protein: CSVAHLNTEAFF. V is TRBV29-1 and J is TRBJ1-1; D ambiguous. There are 12 residues in the CDR3. Germline V gene lookup returns CDR1 SQVTM and CDR2 ANQGSEA. V was cut by 6 bases and J by 0 bases, with 8 bases left in between.

The chain combines TRBV6-5 with TRBJ1-1, with unresolved D. This CDR3 has 12 amino acids. V lost 10 bases and J 3 bases, leaving 12 bases between the germline ends. Germline V gene sequence: CDR1 MNHEY, CDR2 SVGAGI. In DNA form, the CDR3 reads TGTGCCACCCTCGGAGGATACACTGAAGCTTTCTTT. As protein: CATLGGYTEAFF.

This clone was observed once. The genes are TRBV10-1 and TRBJ1-3; D remains unclear. The CDR3 is 15 amino acids. The V gene lost 0 bases and the J gene lost 0 bases, with 6 bases spanning the gap. From germline, CDR1 is WNHNN and CDR2 SYGVQD (reference sequence). CDR3 loop: CASSESGISGNTIYF. The CDR3 nucleotides are TGCGCCAGCAGTGAGTCGGGGATCTCTGGAAACACCATATATTTT.

The chain has TRBV7-2 and TRBJ1-2; D is unclear. The V and J ends lost 3 bases and 0 bases respectively, with 8 bases between them. The CDR3 loop spans 14 amino acids. Germline V gene lookup returns CDR1 SGHTA and CDR2 FQGNSA. CDR3 loop: CASSFLIPNYGYTF. In DNA form, the CDR3 reads TGTGCCAGCAGCTTTTTGATTCCTAACTATGGCTACACCTTC.

The genes are TRBV7-6 and TRBJ2-7; TRBD2 is a possible D gene (5 bases). Trimming stripped 5 bases from V and 0 bases from J, with 11 bases between. The CDR3 runs 14 residues. Germline V CDR1 and CDR2: SGHVS, FNYEAQ. CDR3 DNA sequence: TGTGCCAGCAGCCGACTACTTTCCTCCTACGAGCAGTACTTC. It specifies CASSRLLSSYEQYF.

The chain couples TRBV9 to TRBJ2-2; D assignment may be TRBD1 or TRBD2 (6 bases each). Trimming stripped 6 bases from V and 3 bases from J, with 12 bases between. This CDR3 is 14 amino acids long. Germline V gene data show CDR1 as SGDLS and CDR2 as YYNGEE. The CDR3 DNA follows: TGTGCCAGCACCGAGGGGGGCTACACCGGGGAGCTGTTTTTT. It codes for CASTEGGYTGELFF.

The chain is built from TRBV5-1 and TRBJ2-5, with 9 bases that match TRBD1. V was clipped by 0 bases and J by 5 bases; unmatched bases: 8. The CDR3 length is 16 residues. Germline-derived CDR1 and CDR2 are SGHRS and YFSETQ. The CDR3 loop reads CASSLDGTGRMETQYF. The CDR3 nucleotides are TGCGCCAGCAGCTTGGATGGGACAGGGAGAATGGAGACCCAGTACTTC.

The chain employs TRBV5-1 and TRBJ1-1; no firm D call. The CDR3 runs 14 residues. Germline-derived CDR1 and CDR2 are SGHRS and YFSETQ. V lost 3 bases to trimming and J lost 1 base, with 10 bases between them. The CDR3 region is CASSSDGANTEAFF. The CDR3 DNA sequence: TGCGCCAGCAGCTCGGACGGAGCGAACACTGAAGCTTTCTTT.

The chain employs TRBV6-5 and TRBJ1-1, with D unclear. V was cut by 6 bases and J by 8 bases, with 16 bases left in between. This CDR3 comprises 13 residues. The germline V gene encodes CDR1 MNHEY and CDR2 SVGAGI. The DNA for the CDR3 is TGTGCCAGCAGCCCACCCGACATACCCGAAGCTTTCTTT. Its protein product is CASSPPDIPEAFF.

The chain recombines TRBV12-5 with TRBJ1-1; D perhaps matches TRBD1 (5 bases). Germline values: CDR1 LGHNT, CDR2 FRNRAP. V gave up 1 base and J gave up 11 bases, with 11 bases separating them. The CDR3 is 12 amino acids. This chain's CDR3 is CASGLEGRDAFF. The CDR3 coding sequence is TGTGCTAGTGGTTTGGAGGGGCGGGATGCTTTCTTT.

This chain joins TRBV6-5 and TRBJ1-1; the match to TRBD1 covers 8 bases. The CDR3 totals 11 residues. Trimming took 9 bases from V and 14 from J; bases not matched to a gene: 11. Per germline, CDR1 MNHEY and CDR2 SVGAGI. The CDR3 protein is CASNRDRRIFF. CDR3 in DNA: TGTGCCAGTAACCGGGACAGGCGAATCTTCTTT.

The rearrangement joins TRBV7-8 to TRBJ2-3; D is ambiguous. Trimming took off 4 bases at V and 0 bases at J, with 8 bases between the two ends. CDR1 is SGHVS, CDR2 FQNEAQ, per germline. This CDR3 has 14 amino acids. The CDR3 DNA reads TGTGCCAGCAGCTCACTTCGGAGCACAGATACGCAGTATTTT. This translates into CASSSLRSTDTQYF.